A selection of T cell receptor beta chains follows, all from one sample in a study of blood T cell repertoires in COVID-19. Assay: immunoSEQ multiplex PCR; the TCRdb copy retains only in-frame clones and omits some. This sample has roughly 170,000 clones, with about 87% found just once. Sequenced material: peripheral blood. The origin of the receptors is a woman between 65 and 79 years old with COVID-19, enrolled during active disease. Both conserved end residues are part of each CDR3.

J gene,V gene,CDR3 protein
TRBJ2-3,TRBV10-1,CASSGNWGGDTQYF
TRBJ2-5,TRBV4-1,CASSRIPPRTGDETQYF
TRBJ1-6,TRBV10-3,CAIRGDNPNSPLHF
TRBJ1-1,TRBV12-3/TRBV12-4,CASTLFPAEAFF
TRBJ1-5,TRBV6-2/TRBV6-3,CASSVGQGRYQPQHF
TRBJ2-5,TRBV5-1,CASSLVSGRETQYF
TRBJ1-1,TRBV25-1,CASSPGQGNTEAFF
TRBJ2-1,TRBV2,CASSGQGGNEQFF
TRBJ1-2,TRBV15,CATSRVMTSPGPHTF
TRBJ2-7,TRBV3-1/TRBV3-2,CASSQDVSAVAYF
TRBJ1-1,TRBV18,CASSPPGQGAGTEAFF
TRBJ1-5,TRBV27,CASSSDRVGGNQPQHF
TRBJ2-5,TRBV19,CASSQGLAGAETQYF
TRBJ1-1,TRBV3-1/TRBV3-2,CASSQGGRGTEAFF
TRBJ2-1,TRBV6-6,CASSQRTGYEQFF
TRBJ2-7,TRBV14,CASSQQGYEQYF
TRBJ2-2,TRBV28,CASSLRGTNTGELFF
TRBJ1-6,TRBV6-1,CASSEAGAHPNSPLHF
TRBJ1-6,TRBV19,CASRTHQGVDSPLHF
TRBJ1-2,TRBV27,CASSPGTGGQEKDGYTF
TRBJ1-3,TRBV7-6,CASSSLGGAGNTIYF
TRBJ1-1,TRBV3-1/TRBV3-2,CASSRRGGTEAFF
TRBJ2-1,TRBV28,CASSPRATSGYYNEQFF
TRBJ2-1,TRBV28,CASSSPGGNSYNEQFF